This TCR beta chain is drawn from a study of blood T cell repertoires in COVID-19. Across the study: There were acute and convalescent COVID-19 samples, and they came from the United States, Italy and Spain.

Clones were sequenced by immunoSEQ multiplex PCR, and TCRdb holds only the in-frame ones, with some missing. The data contain some 160,000 clones, over 80% of them seen just once; the ten biggest clones take up 6.2%. Participants came from about 23 US areas, aged about 18 to 100 years. Clinical history reported by participants formed the basis on which cohorts were assigned. All recovered Cohort 3 donors got two negative PCRs, got clearance, or saw symptom resolution. The receptor comes from a woman aged 40 to 50 who had recovered from COVID-19. The sample comprised PBMCs or T cells enriched from blood (not recorded which).

The CDR3 DNA is TGCGCCAGCAGCTCAGTGTCGACTAGCGGGGAGACCCAGTACTTC. Translating it yields CASSSVSTSGETQYF. V and J are TRBV5-1 and TRBJ2-5; 10 bases agree with TRBD2. The germline V gene has CDR1 SGHRS and CDR2 YFSETQ. The CDR3 covers 15 residues. With V trimmed by 3 bases and J by 5 bases, 7 bases remained unmatched.